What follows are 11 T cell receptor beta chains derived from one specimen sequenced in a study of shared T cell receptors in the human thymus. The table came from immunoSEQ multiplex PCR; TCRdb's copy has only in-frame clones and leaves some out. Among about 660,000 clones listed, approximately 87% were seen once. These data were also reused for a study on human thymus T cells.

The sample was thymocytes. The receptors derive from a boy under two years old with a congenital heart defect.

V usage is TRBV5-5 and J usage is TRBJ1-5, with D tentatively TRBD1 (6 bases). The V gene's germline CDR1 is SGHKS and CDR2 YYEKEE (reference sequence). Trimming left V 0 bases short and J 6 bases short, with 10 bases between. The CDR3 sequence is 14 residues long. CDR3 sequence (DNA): TGTGCCAGCAGCTTGGAGGGCAGGGGTCAGCCCCAGCATTTT. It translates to CASSLEGRGQPQHF.

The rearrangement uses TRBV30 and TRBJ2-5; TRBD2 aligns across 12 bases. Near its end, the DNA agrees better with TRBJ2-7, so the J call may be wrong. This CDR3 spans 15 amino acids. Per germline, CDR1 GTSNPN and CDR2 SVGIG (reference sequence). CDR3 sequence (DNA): TGTGCCTGGAACCCGGGACTAGCGGGTGTCGGCGAGCAGTACTTC. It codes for CAWNPGLAGVGEQYF.

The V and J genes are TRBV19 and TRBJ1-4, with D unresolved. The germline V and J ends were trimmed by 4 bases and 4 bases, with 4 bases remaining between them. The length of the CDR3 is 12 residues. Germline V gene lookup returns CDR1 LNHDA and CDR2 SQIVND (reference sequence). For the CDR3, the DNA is TGTGCCAGTAGTAAACATAATGAAAAACTGTTTTTT. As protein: CASSKHNEKLFF. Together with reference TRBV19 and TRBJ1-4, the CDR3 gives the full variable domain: DGGITQSPKYLFRKEGQNVTLSCEQNLNHDAMYWYRQDPGQGLRLIYYSQIVNDFQKGDIAEGYSVSREKKESFPLTVTSAQKNPTAFYLCASSKHNEKLFFGSGTQLSVL.

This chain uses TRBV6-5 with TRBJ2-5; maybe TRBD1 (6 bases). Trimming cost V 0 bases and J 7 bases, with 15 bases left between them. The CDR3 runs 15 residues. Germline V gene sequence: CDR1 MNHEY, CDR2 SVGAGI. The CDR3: CASSYSSRGSGTQYF. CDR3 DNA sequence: TGTGCCAGCAGTTACTCGAGCAGGGGCTCAGGGACCCAGTACTTC.

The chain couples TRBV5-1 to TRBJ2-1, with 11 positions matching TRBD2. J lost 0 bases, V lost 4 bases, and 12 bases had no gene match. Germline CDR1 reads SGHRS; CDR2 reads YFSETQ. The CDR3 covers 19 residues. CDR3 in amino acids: CASSLPGLAVLSSYNEQFF. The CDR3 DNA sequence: TGCGCCAGCAGCCTACCGGGACTAGCGGTTTTGAGCTCCTACAATGAGCAGTTCTTC.

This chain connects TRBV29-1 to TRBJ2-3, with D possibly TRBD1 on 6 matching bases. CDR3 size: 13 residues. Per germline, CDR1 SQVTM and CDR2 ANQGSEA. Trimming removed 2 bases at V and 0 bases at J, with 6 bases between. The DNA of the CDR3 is TGCAGCGTTGAAACAGGGAGCACAGATACGCAGTATTTT. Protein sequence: CSVETGSTDTQYF.

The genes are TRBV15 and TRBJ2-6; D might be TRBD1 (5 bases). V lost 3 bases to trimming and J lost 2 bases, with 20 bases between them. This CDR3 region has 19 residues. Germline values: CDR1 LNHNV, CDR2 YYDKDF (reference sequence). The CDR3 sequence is CATSRPPPGRWTGANVLTF. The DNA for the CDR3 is TGTGCCACCAGCAGGCCCCCGCCAGGGCGGTGGACTGGGGCCAACGTCCTGACTTTC.

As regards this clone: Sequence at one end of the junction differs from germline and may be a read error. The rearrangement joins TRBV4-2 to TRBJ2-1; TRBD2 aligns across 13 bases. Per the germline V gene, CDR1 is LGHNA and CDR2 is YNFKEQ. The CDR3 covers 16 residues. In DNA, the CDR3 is TGTGCCAGCAGTCAAGATAAACTAGCGGGAGGGTCCCGGGGGTTCTTC. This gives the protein CASSQDKLAGGSRGFF.

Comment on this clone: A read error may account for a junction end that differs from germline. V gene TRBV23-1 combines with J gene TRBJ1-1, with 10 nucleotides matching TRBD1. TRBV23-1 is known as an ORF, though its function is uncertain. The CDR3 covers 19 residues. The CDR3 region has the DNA TGCGCCAGAAGTCAAGGGACAGGGGACCCATTATTATTGAACACTGAAGCTTTCTTT. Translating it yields CARSQGTGDPLLLNTEAFF.

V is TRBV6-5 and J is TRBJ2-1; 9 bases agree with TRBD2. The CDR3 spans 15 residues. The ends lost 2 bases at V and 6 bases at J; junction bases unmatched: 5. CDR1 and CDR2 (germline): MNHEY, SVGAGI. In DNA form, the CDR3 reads TGTGCCAGCAGTTACGCGGGAGGGCCGTCCAATGAGCAGTTCTTC. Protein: CASSYAGGPSNEQFF.

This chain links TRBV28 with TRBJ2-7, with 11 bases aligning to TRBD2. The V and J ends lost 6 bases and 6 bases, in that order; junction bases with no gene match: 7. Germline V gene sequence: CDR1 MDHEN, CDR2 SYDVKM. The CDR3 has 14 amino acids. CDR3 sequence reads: CASSTLAGGSEQYF. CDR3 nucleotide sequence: TGTGCCAGCAGCACCTTAGCGGGAGGGAGCGAGCAGTACTTC.